This paragraph covers one TCR beta chain sequence. It has no known antigen specificity. No base qualities exist here, and no much larger clone lies one base off it. The data were obtained in a study of T cell responses to AZD1222 COVID-19 vaccine (dated by TCRdb to the early 2020s). Some background on the complete study: Because spike-specific TCR depth and breadth did not differ between the two schedules, AZD1222 recipients who got a second dose at roughly 4 weeks were pooled with those who got a second dose at roughly 12 weeks. TCR sequencing was performed for roughly 250 trial participants, of whom some 200 were given two doses of AZD1222 and around 25 were given two doses of MenACWY control vaccine. Enrollment into the trials was organized by age into subgroups of 18-55, 56-69 and 70-plus years, and those subgroups contained approximately 160, 26 and 62 TCR-sequenced participants, respectively.

The CDR3 regions of human TCRbeta chains were analyzed by immunosequencing. On the study's bioinformatics: Repertoire TCRs were matched against a reference library of SARS-CoV-2-specific TCRs generated with the MIRA antigen-specificity platform. Breadth was defined as the fraction of unique TCRs that were SARS-CoV-2-associated, and depth was defined as the fraction of total T cells that were SARS-CoV-2-associated. Using the MIRA data, every spike-specific TCR was mapped to the spike region that the TCR reacted to and assigned to either a CD4 or a CD8 class. Log10-transformed breadth and depth values were compared by one-way ANOVA with Sidak's multiple comparisons tests. TCRdb took over this immuneACCESS table, retaining in-frame rearrangements with V and J assigned. Such tables are incomplete; in checked studies, under half of the missing clones stem from an unresolved V gene, and the remainder is unexplained. That table supplies the V and J calls and clone size; D and trimming were determined from the DNA. For this sample there are some 100,000 clones; roughly 87% appear just once. About 15% of the sample is in the top ten clones.

The CDR3 holds 13 amino acids from the cysteine to the phenylalanine. Here the CDR3 DNA is all that survives: 39 bases in frame from base 1. Ends trimmed: V by 6 bases, J by 7 bases; bases unmatched to a gene: 8. CDR1 and CDR2, per the germline V gene, are WSHSY and SAAADI. The paper as a whole reports these results and caveats: Spike-specific TCR breadth and depth rose significantly after two AZD1222 doses compared with day 0 and with MenACWY recipients. Conclusions about previously exposed vaccinees are limited because only a handful of AZD1222 recipients were SARS-CoV-2 seropositive at baseline. Participants were mostly white British, with more females than males. The authors suggested clonal diversity may have been underestimated. In the small 56-69-year group, the increase in depth fell short of significance, most likely because of low power. Because no day 14 peak-response samples were available, the repertoires could be characterized only after the peak T cell response. Reportedly, close to half of the unique spike-specific TCRs recognized epitopes lying outside the regions that are mutated in the B.1.351 and B.1.1.7 variants. CD4 TCRs associated with the vaccine covered the entire spike protein, and the dominant responses were in regions 160-218 and 743-854.

According to the study, the label for this sample's time point signals: baseline before first vaccination. Vaccinee samples were obtained from the UK trials COV001 and COV002, which included a single-blind randomized controlled phase 2/3 trial of AZD1222 (ChAdOx1 nCoV-19) in healthy adults. Trial participant PBMC samples were collected at day 0 and day 28 after the second dose for TCRbeta chain sequencing. The specimen was peripheral blood, collected on day 0 of AZD1222 vaccination. The chain is assembled from TRBV10-2 and TRBJ1-2, and 7 junction bases match TRBD1. The TCR originated in an adult in good health. The CDR3 sequence is CASRLDRLAGYTF. The DNA reads as follows: TGCGCCAGCAGGCTGGACAGGCTGGCTGGCTACACCTTC.